One sample yielded the 12 T cell receptor beta chains listed below, sequenced in a study of PD-1 blockade in classical Hodgkin lymphoma. Exposure to brentuximab vedotin varied, and each patient had relapsed following autologous stem cell transplantation. Repertoires were generated with immunoSEQ multiplex PCR, while TCRdb's copy carries only in-frame clones and drops some. The table includes 46,000 or so clones, around 72% detected once. The sample in question was peripheral blood mononuclear cells (PBMCs), obtained at baseline. These receptors originate from a human donor with classical Hodgkin lymphoma.

The V and J genes are TRBV19 and TRBJ1-5; the D is unclear. The CDR3 consists of 15 residues. V dropped 7 bases and J dropped 3 bases, with 16 bases sitting between them. Germline CDR1 LNHDA, CDR2 SQIVND (reference sequence). The CDR3 sequence is CASMYAGGVNQPQHF. The CDR3 nucleotides read TGTGCCAGTATGTATGCTGGCGGAGTCAATCAGCCCCAGCATTTT.

The chain joins TRBV15 to TRBJ1-1, with TRBD1 as a possible D gene (6 bases). Germline-derived CDR1 and CDR2 are LNHNV and YYDKDF (reference sequence). Deletions cut 1 base from V and 2 bases from J, with 14 bases between. The CDR3 loop spans 16 amino acids. The CDR3 reads CATSRATGGGNTEAFF. CDR3 DNA sequence: TGTGCCACCAGCAGAGCAACAGGAGGGGGTAACACTGAAGCTTTCTTT.

The chain combines TRBV2 with TRBJ1-3; TRBD1 matches 9 bases. The CDR3 is 16 residues long. Germline V gene data show CDR1 as SNHLY and CDR2 as FYNNEI. Unmatched junction bases numbered 6, after V lost 1 base and J lost 5 bases. CDR3 nucleotide sequence: TGTGCCAGCAGTGAAGGTGGGACAGGGTTTAGAAACACCATATATTTT. As protein: CASSEGGTGFRNTIYF.

The chain recombines TRBV5-1 with TRBJ1-1; no definite D call. Trimming left V 0 bases short and J 6 bases short, with 18 bases between. This CDR3 is 16 amino acids long. Germline values: CDR1 SGHRS, CDR2 YFSETQ. Here the CDR3 DNA reads TGCGCCAGCAGCTTGGCCCCTTACGGGCTGAGCGCTGAAGCTTTCTTT. This encodes CASSLAPYGLSAEAFF.

The chain is built from TRBV28 and TRBJ1-2; TRBD1 might be the D (5 bases). The CDR3 length is 15 residues. Trimming took 2 bases from V and 5 from J, leaving 15 bases between them. Germline V gene sequence: CDR1 MDHEN, CDR2 SYDVKM. The CDR3: CASSLGQGLTYGYTF. CDR3 in DNA: TGTGCCAGCAGTTTAGGTCAGGGACTCACATATGGCTACACCTTC.

The chain employs TRBV5-6 and TRBJ2-3, with 12 bases lining up with TRBD2. The CDR3 has 18 residues. J lost 3 bases, V lost 2 bases, and 10 bases had no gene match. The germline gives CDR1 SGHDT, CDR2 YYEEEE. The DNA for the CDR3 is TGTGCCAGCAGCTTTTCTAGCGGGAGGGCCGTTAGGACAGATACGCAGTATTTT. Its translation is CASSFSSGRAVRTDTQYF.

The chain carries TRBV19 and TRBJ1-4, with 7 positions matching TRBD1. CDR1 is LNHDA, CDR2 SQIVND, per germline (reference sequence). V lost 8 bases to trimming and J lost 5 bases; unmatched junction nucleotides: 5. The CDR3 consists of 13 residues. The CDR3 sequence is CASGKQGNEKLFF. The CDR3 bases are TGTGCCAGTGGGAAACAGGGGAATGAAAAACTGTTTTTT.

The chain uses TRBV9 and TRBJ2-6, with D tentatively TRBD1 (7 bases). V gave up 4 bases and J gave up 0 bases, with 17 bases separating them. Germline loops: CDR1 SGDLS, CDR2 YYNGEE. This CDR3 has 18 amino acids. This CDR3 is CASSLGGQSSSGANVLTF. CDR3 bases: TGTGCCAGCAGCCTGGGGGGACAGAGCAGCTCTGGGGCCAACGTCCTGACTTTC.

This chain links TRBV6-1 with TRBJ2-1; 9 bases line up with TRBD2. Germline loops: CDR1 MNHNS, CDR2 SASEGT. The CDR3 is made up of 15 amino acids. After removal of 5 bases from V and 4 bases from J, the junction contained 6 bases not matched to a gene. The CDR3, as DNA: TGTGCCAGCAGTACCGGGACTAGCCGTTACAATGAGCAGTTCTTC. Translating it yields CASSTGTSRYNEQFF.

The chain couples TRBV5-1 to TRBJ2-3; D is undetermined. The CDR3 consists of 12 residues. Germline values: CDR1 SGHRS, CDR2 YFSETQ. V was trimmed by 4 bases and J by 7 bases, leaving 10 bases between them. CDR3 sequence: CASSAESNTQYF. Written as DNA, the CDR3 is TGCGCCAGCAGCGCTGAATCCAATACGCAGTATTTT. The full variable domain, with the rest looked up from reference TRBV5-1 and TRBJ2-3, is KAGVTQTPRYLIKTRGQQVTLSCSPISGHRSVSWYQQTPGQGLQFLFEYFSETQRNKGNFPGRFSGRQFSNSRSEMNVSTLELGDSALYLCASSAESNTQYFGPGTRLTVL.

The J gene is TRBJ1-4, the V gene TRBV27; 7 nucleotides agree with TRBD1. Trimming at V came to 2 bases and at J to 8 bases, leaving 8 bases not matched to a gene. The germline gives CDR1 MNHEY, CDR2 SMNVEV (reference sequence). This CDR3 has 15 amino acids. The CDR3 nucleotides are TGTGCCAGCAGTTTAGGGGACAGATGGGGAGAAAAACTGTTTTTT. Its protein is CASSLGDRWGEKLFF.

V usage is TRBV5-1 and J usage is TRBJ2-7, with D perhaps being TRBD1 or TRBD2 (6 bases each). This CDR3 is 13 amino acids long. Germline V gene sequence: CDR1 SGHRS, CDR2 YFSETQ. Trimming removed 9 bases at V and 5 bases at J, with 18 bases between. The CDR3 sequence: CATSDPGGNEQYF. The CDR3, as DNA: TGCGCCACCTCGGATCCCGGGGGCAACGAGCAGTACTTC.